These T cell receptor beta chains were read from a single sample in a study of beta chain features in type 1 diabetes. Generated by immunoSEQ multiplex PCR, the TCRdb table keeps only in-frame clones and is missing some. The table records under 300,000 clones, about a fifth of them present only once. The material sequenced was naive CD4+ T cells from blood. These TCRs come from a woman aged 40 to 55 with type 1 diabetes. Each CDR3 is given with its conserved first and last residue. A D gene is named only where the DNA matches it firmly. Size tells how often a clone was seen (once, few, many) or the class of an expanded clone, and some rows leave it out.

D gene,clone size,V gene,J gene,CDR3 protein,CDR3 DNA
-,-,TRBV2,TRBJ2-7,CASSGRIGGPYEQYF,TGTGCCAGCAGTGGCCGGATCGGGGGTCCCTACGAGCAGTACTTC
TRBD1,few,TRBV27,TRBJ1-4,CASSLGPGQGSEKLFF,TGTGCCAGCAGTTTAGGACCGGGACAGGGAAGTGAAAAACTGTTTTTT
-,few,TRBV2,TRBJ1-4,CASSVGEGGEKLFF,TGTGCCAGCAGTGTAGGGGAAGGAGGGGAAAAACTGTTTTTT
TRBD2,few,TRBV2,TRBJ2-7,CASKESGRAGEQYF,TGTGCCAGCAAGGAAAGCGGGAGGGCCGGCGAGCAGTACTTC
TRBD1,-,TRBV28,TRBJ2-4,CASKNPGQENIQYF,TGTGCCAGCAAGAATCCCGGACAGGAAAACATTCAGTACTTC
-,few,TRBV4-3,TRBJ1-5,CASSSRAGVNNQPQHF,TGCGCCAGCAGCTCCCGAGCAGGGGTAAACAATCAGCCCCAGCATTTT
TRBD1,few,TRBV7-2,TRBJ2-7,CASSRTGVDYEQYF,TGTGCCAGCAGCCGAACAGGGGTAGATTACGAGCAGTACTTC
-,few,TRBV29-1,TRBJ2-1,CSVERVGVYNEQFF,TGCAGCGTTGAACGGGTGGGTGTCTACAATGAGCAGTTCTTC
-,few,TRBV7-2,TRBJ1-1,CASSYSSDTEAFF,TGTGCCAGCAGCTATTCGTCGGACACTGAAGCTTTCTTT
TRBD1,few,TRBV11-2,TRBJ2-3,CASSSSPGQGADTQYF,TGTGCCAGCAGTTCCTCTCCGGGACAGGGGGCAGATACGCAGTATTTT
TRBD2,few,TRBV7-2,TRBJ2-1,CASSQSGGPSYNEQFF,TGTGCCAGCAGCCAAAGCGGGGGCCCGAGCTACAATGAGCAGTTCTTC
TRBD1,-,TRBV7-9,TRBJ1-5,CASSQTGGGYQPQHF,TGTGCCAGCAGCCAGACAGGGGGGGGGTATCAGCCCCAGCATTTT
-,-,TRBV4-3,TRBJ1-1,CASSVGVPNTEAFF,TGCGCCAGCAGCGTCGGAGTACCGAACACTGAAGCTTTCTTT
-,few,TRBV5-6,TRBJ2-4,CASSLVDSENIQYF,TGTGCCAGCAGCTTGGTGGACTCCGAAAACATTCAGTACTTC
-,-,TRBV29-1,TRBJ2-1,CSVARLGSSYNEQFF,TGCAGCGTCGCCCGACTCGGGAGCTCCTACAATGAGCAGTTCTTC
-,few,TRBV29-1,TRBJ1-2,CSTFQGVEQLGGYTF,TGCAGCACCTTTCAAGGGGTGGAACAATTAGGTGGCTACACCTTC
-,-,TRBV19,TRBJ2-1,CASSISEGAEQFF,TGTGCCAGTAGTATCTCCGAAGGGGCTGAGCAGTTCTTC
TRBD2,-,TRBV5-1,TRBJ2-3,CASSLGLAGVGEDTQYF,TGCGCCAGCAGCTTGGGACTAGCGGGAGTAGGGGAAGATACGCAGTATTTT
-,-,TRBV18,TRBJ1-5,CASSPEIGSYQPQHF,TGTGCCAGCTCACCAGAGATCGGGAGCTATCAGCCCCAGCATTTT
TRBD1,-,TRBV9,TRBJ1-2,CASSGGTELFTNYGYTF,TGTGCCAGCAGCGGAGGGACAGAACTATTTACTAACTATGGCTACACCTTC
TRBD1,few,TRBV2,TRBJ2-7,CAIPGQGPYEQYF,TGTGCCATCCCGGGACAGGGACCCTACGAGCAGTACTTC
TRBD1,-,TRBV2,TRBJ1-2,CASSTGGNYGYTF,TGTGCCAGCAGTACAGGGGGCAACTATGGCTACACCTTC
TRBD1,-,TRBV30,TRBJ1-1,CAWSSPGQGPNTEAFF,TGTGCCTGGAGTTCACCGGGACAGGGGCCTAACACTGAAGCTTTCTTT
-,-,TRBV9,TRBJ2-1,CASSASPSSYNEQFF,TGTGCCAGCAGCGCCAGCCCTAGCTCCTACAATGAGCAGTTCTTC
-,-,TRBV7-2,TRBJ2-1,CASSFLQGGNEQFF,TGTGCCAGCAGCTTCCTCCAGGGCGGCAATGAGCAGTTCTTC
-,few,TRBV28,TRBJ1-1,CASRSSGGSEAFF,TGTGCCAGCAGGTCATCCGGTGGTTCGGAAGCTTTCTTT
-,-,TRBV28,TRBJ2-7,CASRTSPGPDTYEQYF,TGTGCCAGCAGAACTTCCCCCGGACCGGACACCTACGAGCAGTACTTC
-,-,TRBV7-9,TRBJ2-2,CASSRGLNTGELFF,TGTGCCAGCAGCCGAGGCTTGAACACCGGGGAGCTGTTTTTT
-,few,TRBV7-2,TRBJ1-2,CASSLDRYGYTF,TGTGCCAGCAGCTTAGACAGATATGGCTACACCTTC
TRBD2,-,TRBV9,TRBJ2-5,CASSPGLAGAQETQYF,TGTGCCAGCAGCCCGGGACTAGCGGGGGCACAAGAGACCCAGTACTTC
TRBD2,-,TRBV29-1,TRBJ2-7,CSVGEGYYEQYF,TGCAGCGTTGGGGAGGGATACTACGAGCAGTACTTC
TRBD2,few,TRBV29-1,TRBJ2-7,CSVGRRLAGGEQYF,TGCAGCGTGGGACGAAGACTAGCGGGAGGAGAGCAGTACTTC
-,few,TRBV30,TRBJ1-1,CAWSVQTEAFF,TGTGCCTGGAGTGTACAAACTGAAGCTTTCTTT
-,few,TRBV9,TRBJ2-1,CASSVGGSSNNEQFF,TGTGCCAGCAGCGTTGGGGGGAGCAGTAACAATGAGCAGTTCTTC
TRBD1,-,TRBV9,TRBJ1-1,CASSARQGGNTEAFF,TGTGCCAGCAGCGCCAGACAGGGGGGGAACACTGAAGCTTTCTTT
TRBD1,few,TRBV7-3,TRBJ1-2,CASSLGQGNYGYTF,TGTGCCAGCAGCCTAGGACAGGGGAACTATGGCTACACCTTC
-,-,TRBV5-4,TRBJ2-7,CASSFTDRDTGEQYF,TGTGCCAGCAGCTTTACGGACCGGGACACCGGGGAGCAGTACTTC
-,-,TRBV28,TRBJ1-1,CASSFNTEAFF,TGTGCCAGCAGTTTCAATACTGAAGCTTTCTTT
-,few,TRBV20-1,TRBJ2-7,CSAASSYEQYF,TGCAGTGCGGCCAGCTCCTACGAGCAGTACTTC
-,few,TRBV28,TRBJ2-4,CASSLLDRNIQYF,TGTGCCAGCAGTTTACTGGACAGAAACATTCAGTACTTC
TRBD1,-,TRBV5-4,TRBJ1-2,CASSSRDRGNYGYTF,TGTGCCAGCAGCTCCCGGGACAGGGGGAACTATGGCTACACCTTC
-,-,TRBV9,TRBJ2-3,CASSVRRGATDTQYF,TGTGCCAGCAGCGTCCGACGGGGAGCCACAGATACGCAGTATTTT
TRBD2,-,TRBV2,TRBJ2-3,CASTEGGDTQYF,TGTGCCAGCACCGAGGGAGGGGATACGCAGTATTTT
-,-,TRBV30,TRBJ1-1,CAWSDEQLLEAFF,TGTGCCTGGAGTGATGAACAGCTTTTAGAAGCTTTCTTT
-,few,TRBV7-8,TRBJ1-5,CASSLAGPSNQPQHF,TGTGCCAGCAGCTTAGCGGGGCCTAGCAATCAGCCCCAGCATTTT
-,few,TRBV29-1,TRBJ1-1,CSVRQPNTEAFF,TGCAGCGTCCGACAGCCGAACACTGAAGCTTTCTTT
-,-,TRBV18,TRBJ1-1,CASSPDWGGEAFF,TGTGCCAGCTCACCAGACTGGGGAGGTGAAGCTTTCTTT
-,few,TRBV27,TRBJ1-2,CASSSQGYGYTF,TGTGCCAGCAGTTCTCAGGGGTATGGCTACACCTTC
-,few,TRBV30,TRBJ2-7,CAWSVVRNPGGEQYF,TGTGCCTGGAGTGTTGTTCGAAACCCTGGCGGCGAGCAGTACTTC
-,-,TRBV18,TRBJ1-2,CASSLLTVLSDGYTF,TGTGCCAGCTCCCTATTGACAGTCCTGTCGGATGGCTACACCTTC
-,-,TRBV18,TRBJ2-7,CASSQQDNYEQYF,TGTGCCAGCTCCCAACAGGATAACTACGAGCAGTACTTC
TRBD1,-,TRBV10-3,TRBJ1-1,CAISELGTGEAEAFF,TGTGCCATCAGTGAGTTAGGGACAGGGGAGGCTGAAGCTTTCTTT